The subject of this entry is one T cell receptor beta chain. Antigen specificity is unknown. The data were taken from a study of PD-1 blockade in mismatch repair-deficient tumors. About the study: Patients had about a dozen mismatch repair-deficient cancer types, all previously treated and progressing.

TCRdb's copy holds only in-frame clones and misses some; the assay was immunoSEQ multiplex PCR. This sample has over 100,000 clones, with over 60% found just once. Per the germline V gene, CDR1 is KGHSH and CDR2 is LQKENI. The CDR3 consists of 12 residues. The germline V and J ends were trimmed by 2 bases and 7 bases, with 6 bases remaining between them. PCR or immunohistochemistry showed mismatch repair deficiency in every enrolled patient. The TCR-sequenced patients were a few responders to pembrolizumab. Findings and limits, study-wide: Tumor-resident clones, often undetectable pretreatment in blood, expanded then contracted after pembrolizumab.

The chain joins TRBV18 to TRBJ2-1, with no clear D. Source: peripheral blood, taken approximately 64 weeks after starting pembrolizumab. This receptor was identified in an adult with mismatch repair-deficient cancer. Here the CDR3 reads CASSPGLNEQFF. The CDR3 DNA reads as TGTGCCAGCTCACCAGGGTTGAATGAGCAGTTCTTC.